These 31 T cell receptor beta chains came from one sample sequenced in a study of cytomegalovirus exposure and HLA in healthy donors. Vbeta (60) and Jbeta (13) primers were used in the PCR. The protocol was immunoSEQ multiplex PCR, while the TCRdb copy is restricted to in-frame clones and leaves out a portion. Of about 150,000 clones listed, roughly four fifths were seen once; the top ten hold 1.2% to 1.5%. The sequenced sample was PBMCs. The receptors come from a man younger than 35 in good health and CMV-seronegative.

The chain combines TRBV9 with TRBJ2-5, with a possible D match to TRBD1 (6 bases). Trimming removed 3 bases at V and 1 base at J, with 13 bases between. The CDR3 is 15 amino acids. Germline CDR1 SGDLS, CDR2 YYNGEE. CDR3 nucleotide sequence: TGTGCCAGCAGCGCCTTCTCAGGGGTCCAAGAGACCCAGTACTTC. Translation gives CASSAFSGVQETQYF.

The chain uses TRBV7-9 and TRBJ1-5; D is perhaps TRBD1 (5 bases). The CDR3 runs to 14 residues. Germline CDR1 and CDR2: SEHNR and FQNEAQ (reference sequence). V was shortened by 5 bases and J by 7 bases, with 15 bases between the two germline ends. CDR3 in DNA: TGTGCCAGCAGCGGAGACAGTGAACGCCAGCCCCAGCATTTT. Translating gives CASSGDSERQPQHF.

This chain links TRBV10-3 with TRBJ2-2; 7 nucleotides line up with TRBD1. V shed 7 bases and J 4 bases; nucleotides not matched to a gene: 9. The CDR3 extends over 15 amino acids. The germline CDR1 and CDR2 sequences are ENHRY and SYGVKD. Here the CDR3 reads CAINRGAIGTGELFF. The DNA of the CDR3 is TGTGCCATCAACAGGGGCGCTATCGGCACCGGGGAGCTGTTTTTT.

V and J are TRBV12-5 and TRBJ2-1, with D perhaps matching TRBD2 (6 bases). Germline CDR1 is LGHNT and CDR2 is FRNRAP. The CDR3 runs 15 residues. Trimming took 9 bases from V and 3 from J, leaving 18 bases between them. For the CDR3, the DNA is TGTGCTAGCCAGGAAACGGGAGTGAGCTACAATGAGCAGTTCTTC. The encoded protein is CASQETGVSYNEQFF.

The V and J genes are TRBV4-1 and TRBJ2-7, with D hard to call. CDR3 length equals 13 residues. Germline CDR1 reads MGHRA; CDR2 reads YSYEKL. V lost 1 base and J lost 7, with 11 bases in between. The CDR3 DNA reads TGCGCCAGCAGCCAAGTGGCAGGTCAAGAGCAGTACTTC. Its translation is CASSQVAGQEQYF.

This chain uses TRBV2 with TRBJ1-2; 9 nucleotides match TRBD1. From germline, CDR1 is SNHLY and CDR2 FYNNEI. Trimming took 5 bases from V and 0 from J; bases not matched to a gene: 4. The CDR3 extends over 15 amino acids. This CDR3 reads CASSKQGAANYGYTF. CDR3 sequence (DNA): TGTGCCAGCAGTAAACAGGGGGCAGCTAACTATGGCTACACCTTC.

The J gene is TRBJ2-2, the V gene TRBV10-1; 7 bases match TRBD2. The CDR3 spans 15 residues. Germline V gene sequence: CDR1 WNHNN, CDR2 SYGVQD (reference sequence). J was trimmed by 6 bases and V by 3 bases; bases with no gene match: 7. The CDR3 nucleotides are TGCGCCAGCAGTGAAAAAGGGACTACCGCCGGGGAGCTGTTTTTT. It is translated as CASSEKGTTAGELFF.

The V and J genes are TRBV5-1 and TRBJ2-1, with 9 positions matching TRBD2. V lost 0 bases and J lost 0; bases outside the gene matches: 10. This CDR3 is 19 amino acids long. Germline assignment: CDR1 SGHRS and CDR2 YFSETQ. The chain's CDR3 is CASSLAPSSGVSSYNEQFF. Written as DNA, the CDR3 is TGCGCCAGCAGCTTGGCCCCTTCTAGCGGGGTCAGCTCCTACAATGAGCAGTTCTTC.

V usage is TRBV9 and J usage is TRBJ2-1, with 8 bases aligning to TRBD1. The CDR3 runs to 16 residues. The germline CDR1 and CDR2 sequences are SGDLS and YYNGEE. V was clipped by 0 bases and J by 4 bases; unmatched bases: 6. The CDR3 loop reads CASSVASGGLYNEQFF. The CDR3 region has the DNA TGTGCCAGCAGCGTAGCCTCAGGGGGCCTGTACAATGAGCAGTTCTTC.

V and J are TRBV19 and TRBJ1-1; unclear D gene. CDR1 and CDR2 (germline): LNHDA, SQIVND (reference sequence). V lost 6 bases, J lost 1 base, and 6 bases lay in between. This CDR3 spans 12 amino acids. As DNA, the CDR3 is TGTGCCAGTAGCGCGGGGAACACTGAAGCTTTCTTT. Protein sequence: CASSAGNTEAFF. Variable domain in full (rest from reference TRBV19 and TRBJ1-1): DGGITQSPKYLFRKEGQNVTLSCEQNLNHDAMYWYRQDPGQGLRLIYYSQIVNDFQKGDIAEGYSVSREKKESFPLTVTSAQKNPTAFYLCASSAGNTEAFFGQGTRLTVV.

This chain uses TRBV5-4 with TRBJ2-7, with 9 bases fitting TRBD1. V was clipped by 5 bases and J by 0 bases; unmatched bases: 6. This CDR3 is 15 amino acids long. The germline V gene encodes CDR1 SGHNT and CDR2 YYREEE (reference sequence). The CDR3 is CASRVQGAPSYEQYF. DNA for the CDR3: TGTGCCAGCAGAGTACAGGGGGCGCCCTCCTACGAGCAGTACTTC.

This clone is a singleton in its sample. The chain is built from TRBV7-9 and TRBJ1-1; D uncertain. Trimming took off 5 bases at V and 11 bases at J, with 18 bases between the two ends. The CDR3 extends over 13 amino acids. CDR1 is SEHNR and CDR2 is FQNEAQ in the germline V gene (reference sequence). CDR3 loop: CASSPKERWEAFF. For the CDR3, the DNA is TGTGCCAGCAGCCCCAAGGAACGGTGGGAGGCTTTCTTT.

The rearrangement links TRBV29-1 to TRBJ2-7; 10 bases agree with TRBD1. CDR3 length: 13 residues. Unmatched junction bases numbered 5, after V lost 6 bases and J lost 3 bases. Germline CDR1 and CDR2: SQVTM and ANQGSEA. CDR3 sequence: CSVTRTGGYEQYF. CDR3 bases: TGCAGCGTGACGAGGACAGGGGGCTACGAGCAGTACTTC.

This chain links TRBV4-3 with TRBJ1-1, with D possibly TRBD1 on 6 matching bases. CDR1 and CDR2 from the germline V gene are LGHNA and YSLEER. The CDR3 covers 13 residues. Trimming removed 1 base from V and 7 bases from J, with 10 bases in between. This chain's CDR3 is CASSQGRGGEAFF. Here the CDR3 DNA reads TGCGCCAGCAGCCAAGGCCGAGGGGGTGAAGCTTTCTTT.

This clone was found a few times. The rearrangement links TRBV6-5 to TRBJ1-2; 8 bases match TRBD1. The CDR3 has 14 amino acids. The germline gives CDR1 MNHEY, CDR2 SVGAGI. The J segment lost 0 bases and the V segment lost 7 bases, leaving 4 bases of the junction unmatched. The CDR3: CASTKTGANYGYTF. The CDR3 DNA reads TGTGCCAGCACCAAGACAGGGGCTAACTATGGCTACACCTTC.

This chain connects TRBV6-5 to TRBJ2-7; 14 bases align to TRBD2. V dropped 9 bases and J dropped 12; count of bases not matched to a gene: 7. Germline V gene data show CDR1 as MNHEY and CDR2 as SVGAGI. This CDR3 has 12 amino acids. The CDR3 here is CASWGTSGSVYF. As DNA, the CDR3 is TGTGCCAGTTGGGGGACTAGCGGGAGTGTGTACTTC.

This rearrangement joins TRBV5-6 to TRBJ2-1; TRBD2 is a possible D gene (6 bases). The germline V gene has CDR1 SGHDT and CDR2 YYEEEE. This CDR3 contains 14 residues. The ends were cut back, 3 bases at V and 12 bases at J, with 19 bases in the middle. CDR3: CASSSSEKVYGQFF. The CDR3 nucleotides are TGTGCCAGCAGCTCTAGCGAAAAGGTCTACGGGCAGTTCTTC. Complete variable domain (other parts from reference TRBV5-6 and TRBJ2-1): DAGVTQSPTHLIKTRGQQVTLRCSPKSGHDTVSWYQQALGQGPQFIFQYYEEEERQRGNFPDRFSGHQFPNYSSELNVNALLLGDSALYLCASSSSEKVYGQFFGPGTRLTVL.

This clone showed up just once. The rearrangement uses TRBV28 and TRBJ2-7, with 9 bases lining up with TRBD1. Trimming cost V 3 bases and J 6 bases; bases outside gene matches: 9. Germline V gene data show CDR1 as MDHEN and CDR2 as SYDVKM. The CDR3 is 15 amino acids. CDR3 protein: CASSFWDREGGEQYF. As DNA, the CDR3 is TGTGCCAGCAGTTTTTGGGACAGGGAAGGGGGCGAGCAGTACTTC.

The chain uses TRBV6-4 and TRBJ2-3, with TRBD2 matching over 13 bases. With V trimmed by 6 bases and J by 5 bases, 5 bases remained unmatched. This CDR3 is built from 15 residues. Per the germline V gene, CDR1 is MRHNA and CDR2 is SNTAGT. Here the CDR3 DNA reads TGTGCCAGCAGCGGACTAGCGGGAGCGGGAGATACGCAGTATTTT. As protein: CASSGLAGAGDTQYF.

The CDR3 DNA reads TGCAGCGTTCTCCGGGACAGGGGGCCGGCAGATACGCAGTATTTT. Residues: CSVLRDRGPADTQYF. This sequence joins TRBV29-1 and TRBJ2-3; 12 bases map to TRBD1. This CDR3 is built from 15 residues. Germline values: CDR1 SQVTM, CDR2 ANQGSEA. The ends lost 5 bases at V and 4 bases at J; junction bases unmatched: 7.

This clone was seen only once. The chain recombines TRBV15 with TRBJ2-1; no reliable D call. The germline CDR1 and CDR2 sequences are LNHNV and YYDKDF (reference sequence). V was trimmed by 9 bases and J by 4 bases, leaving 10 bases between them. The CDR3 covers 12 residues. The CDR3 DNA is TGTGCCACTTCTAACGGGTACAATGAGCAGTTCTTC. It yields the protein CATSNGYNEQFF. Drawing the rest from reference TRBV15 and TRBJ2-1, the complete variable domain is DAMVIQNPRYQVTQFGKPVTLSCSQTLNHNVMYWYQQKSSQAPKLLFHYYDKDFNNEADTPDNFQSRRPNTSFCFLDIRSPGLGDTAMYLCATSNGYNEQFFGPGTRLTVL.

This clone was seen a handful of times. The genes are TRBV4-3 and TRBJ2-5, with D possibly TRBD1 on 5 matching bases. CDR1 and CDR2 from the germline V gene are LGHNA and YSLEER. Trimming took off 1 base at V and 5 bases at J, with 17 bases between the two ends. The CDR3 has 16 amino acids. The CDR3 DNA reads TGCGCCAGCAGCCAAGTAGGGCAGGGCTCTGGGGAGACCCAGTACTTC. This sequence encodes CASSQVGQGSGETQYF.

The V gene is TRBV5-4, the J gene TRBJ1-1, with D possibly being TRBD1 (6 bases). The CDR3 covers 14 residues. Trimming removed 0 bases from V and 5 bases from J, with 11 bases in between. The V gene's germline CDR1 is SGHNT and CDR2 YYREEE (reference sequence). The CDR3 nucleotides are TGTGCCAGCAGCTTGGCACAGGGATGGACTGAAGCTTTCTTT. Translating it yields CASSLAQGWTEAFF.

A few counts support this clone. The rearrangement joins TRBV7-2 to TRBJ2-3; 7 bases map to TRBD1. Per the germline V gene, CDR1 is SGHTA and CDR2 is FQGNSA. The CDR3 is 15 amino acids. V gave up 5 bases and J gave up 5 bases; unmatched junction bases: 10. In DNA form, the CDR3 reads TGTGCCAGCAGCCCCCCGGGGACAGAGGAAGATACGCAGTATTTT. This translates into CASSPPGTEEDTQYF.

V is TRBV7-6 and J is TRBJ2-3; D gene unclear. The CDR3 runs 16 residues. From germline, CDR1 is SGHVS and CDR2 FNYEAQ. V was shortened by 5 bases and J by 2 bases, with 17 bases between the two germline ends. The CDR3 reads CASSHWRELDTDTQYF. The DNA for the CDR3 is TGTGCCAGCAGCCATTGGAGAGAACTCGACACAGATACGCAGTATTTT.

DNA of the CDR3: TGTGCCAGCAGTTTAAATTACCCCCTCGGGCAGGGTGTTAATTCACCCCTCCACTTT. Encoded protein: CASSLNYPLGQGVNSPLHF. The gene calls are TRBV28 and TRBJ1-6, with a tentative D call TRBD1 (5 bases). Trimming took off 2 bases at V and 6 bases at J, with 23 bases between the two ends. This CDR3 contains 19 residues. From germline, CDR1 is MDHEN and CDR2 SYDVKM.

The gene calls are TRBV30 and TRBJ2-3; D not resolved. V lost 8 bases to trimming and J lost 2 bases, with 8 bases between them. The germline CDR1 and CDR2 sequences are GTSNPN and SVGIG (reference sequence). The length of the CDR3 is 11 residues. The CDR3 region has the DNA TGTGCCCACGGAGCCACAGATACGCAGTATTTT. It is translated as CAHGATDTQYF. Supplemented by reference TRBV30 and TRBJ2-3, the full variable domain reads SQTIHQWPATLVQPVGSPLSLECTVEGTSNPNLYWYRQAAGRGLQLLFYSVGIGQISSEVPQNLSASRPQDRQFILSSKKLLLSDSGFYLCAHGATDTQYFGPGTRLTVL.

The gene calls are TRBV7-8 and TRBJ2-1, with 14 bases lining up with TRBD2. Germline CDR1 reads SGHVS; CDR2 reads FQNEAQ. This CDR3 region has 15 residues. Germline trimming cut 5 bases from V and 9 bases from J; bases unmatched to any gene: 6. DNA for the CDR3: TGTGCCAGCAGCACGGGACTAGCGGGAGTGAGTGAGCAGTTCTTC. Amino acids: CASSTGLAGVSEQFF.

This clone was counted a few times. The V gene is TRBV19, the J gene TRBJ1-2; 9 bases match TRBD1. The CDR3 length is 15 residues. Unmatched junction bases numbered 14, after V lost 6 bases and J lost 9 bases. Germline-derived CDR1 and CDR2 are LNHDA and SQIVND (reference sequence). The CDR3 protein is CASSPPGQGLVRYTF. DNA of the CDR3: TGTGCCAGTAGCCCCCCGGGACAGGGTTTGGTCCGCTACACCTTC.

The DNA of the CDR3 is TGTGCCAGCAGCTTAGCAGGGGCAGAGTTACCTATTTACTATGGCTACACCTTC. It yields the protein CASSLAGAELPIYYGYTF. The chain has TRBV13 and TRBJ1-2; possibly TRBD1 for D (6 bases). CDR1 is PRHDT and CDR2 is FYEKMQ in the germline V gene (reference sequence). This CDR3 spans 18 amino acids. The V gene lost 1 base and the J gene lost 3 bases, with 21 bases spanning the gap.

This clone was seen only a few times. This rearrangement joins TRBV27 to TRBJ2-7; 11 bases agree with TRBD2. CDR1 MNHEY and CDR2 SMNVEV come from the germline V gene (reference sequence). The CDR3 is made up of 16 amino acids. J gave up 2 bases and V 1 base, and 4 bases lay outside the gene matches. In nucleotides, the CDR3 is TGTGCCAGCAGTTTATTAGCGGGAGGGCTTGCCTACGAGCAGTACTTC. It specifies CASSLLAGGLAYEQYF.